This T cell receptor beta chain was identified in a study of T cells in Graves' hyperthyroidism and ophthalmopathy. This clonotype occurred many times. The investigators amplified TCR beta CDR3 regions from RNA transcripts. An initial round of RT-PCR targeting the TCR CDR3 relied on the HTBI primer set. TCRdb called the multiplex PCR reads again in MiXCR, with one record for every CDR3 protein. The sample lists around 300,000 distinct CDR3 sequences, approximately 18% occurring once. This receptor was identified in a man between 50 and 59 years old with Graves' ophthalmopathy. The sample taken for sequencing was blood.

CDR3: CSVRGPGTSPLETQYF. The CDR3 DNA is TGCAGCGTTCGAGGGCCGGGGACTAGCCCTTTAGAGACCCAGTACTTC. The V call is TRBV29-1, the J call TRBJ2-5; TRBD2 matches at 9 bases. With 5 bases clipped from V and 4 bases from J, the junction kept 14 bases outside the gene matches. The CDR3 runs 16 residues. In germline, CDR1 is SQVTM, CDR2 ANQGSEA.